Here is one T cell receptor beta chain with its context. Its antigen is undetermined. The CDR3 consists of 16 residues. Germline assignment: CDR1 SGHRS and CDR2 YFSETQ. V lost 0 bases to trimming and J lost 10 bases; unmatched junction nucleotides: 7. 60 Vbeta and 13 Jbeta primers were used in PCR. Profiling relied on immunoSEQ multiplex PCR, and the TCRdb table lists in-frame clones only, not all of them. The data show fewer than 200,000 clones, 79% seen once. The data originate from a study of cytomegalovirus exposure and HLA in healthy donors. Study-wide points: Beyond CMV serostatus, there was no information to go on about immune exposure.

The chain has TRBV5-1 and TRBJ1-6, with 10 bases identical to TRBD1. The sequence derives from a man between 40 and 49 years old in good health and CMV-seronegative. Sequences were obtained from PBMCs. CDR3 sequence: CASSLATGTGVSPLHF. The CDR3 DNA is TGCGCCAGCAGCTTGGCAACCGGGACAGGGGTATCACCCCTCCACTTT. Full variable domain (remainder filled in from reference TRBV5-1 and TRBJ1-6): KAGVTQTPRYLIKTRGQQVTLSCSPISGHRSVSWYQQTPGQGLQFLFEYFSETQRNKGNFPGRFSGRQFSNSRSEMNVSTLELGDSALYLCASSLATGTGVSPLHFGNGTRLTVT.